This T cell receptor (beta chain) was sequenced for a study of blood T cells in healthy people across ages. Notes on the study in general: Conclusively comparing naive with antigen-experienced cells was impossible with unsorted PBMCs. One million T cells yielded diversity estimates that were considered underestimates.

A second PCR of roughly 6 to 12 cycles used a sample-barcoded 5' primer and a J-beta primer mix. Each cDNA molecule was tagged by a template-switch adaptor that had 12 random nucleotides. TCRdb reprocessed the 5' RACE reads via MiXCR and lists one record per CDR3 protein. The table includes more than 800,000 distinct CDR3 sequences, less than 50% detected once. As to this clonotype: The antigen is unknown.

CDR1 and CDR2 from the germline V gene are LNHDA and SQIVND (reference sequence). V dropped 2 bases and J dropped 3 bases, with 11 bases sitting between them. There are 14 residues in the CDR3. Total RNA, at least 5.5 micrograms per sample, came from PBMCs. The sequence derives from a woman in her sixties or seventies in good health. What was sequenced was blood. The rearrangement uses TRBV19 and TRBJ2-7; TRBD2 is a possible D gene (6 bases). DNA for the CDR3: TGTGCCAGTAGTATATCGGGGGAGCTCTACGAGCAGTACTTC. Amino acids: CASSISGELYEQYF.